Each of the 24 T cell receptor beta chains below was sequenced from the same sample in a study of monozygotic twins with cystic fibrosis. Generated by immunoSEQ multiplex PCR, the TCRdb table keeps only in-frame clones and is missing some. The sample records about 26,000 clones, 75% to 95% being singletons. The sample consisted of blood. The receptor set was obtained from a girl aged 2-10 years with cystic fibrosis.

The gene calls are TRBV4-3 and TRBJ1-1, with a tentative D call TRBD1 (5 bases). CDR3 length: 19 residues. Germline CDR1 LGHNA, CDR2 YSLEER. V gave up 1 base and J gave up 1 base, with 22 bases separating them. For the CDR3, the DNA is TGCGCCAGCAGCCAAGGGGTTCTGAGCCAGGGATTGAGGAACACTGAAGCTTTCTTT. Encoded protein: CASSQGVLSQGLRNTEAFF.

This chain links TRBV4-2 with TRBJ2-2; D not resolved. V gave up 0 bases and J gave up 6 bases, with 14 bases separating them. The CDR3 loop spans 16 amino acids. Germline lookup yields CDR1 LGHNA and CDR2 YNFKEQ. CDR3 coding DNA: TGTGCCAGCAGCCAAGATCGGGTCCCAATAGCCGGGGAGCTGTTTTTT. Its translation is CASSQDRVPIAGELFF.

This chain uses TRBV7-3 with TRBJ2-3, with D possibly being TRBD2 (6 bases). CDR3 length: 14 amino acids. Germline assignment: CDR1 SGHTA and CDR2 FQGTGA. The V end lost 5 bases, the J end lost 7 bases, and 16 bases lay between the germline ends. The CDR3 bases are TGTGCCAGCAGCCCCGCGCCTAGCGACCATACGCAGTATTTT. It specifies CASSPAPSDHTQYF.

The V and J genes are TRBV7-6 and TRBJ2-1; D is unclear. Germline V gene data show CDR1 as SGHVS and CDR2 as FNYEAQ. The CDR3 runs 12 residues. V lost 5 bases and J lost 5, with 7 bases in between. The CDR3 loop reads CASSAMDNEQFF. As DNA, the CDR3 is TGTGCCAGCAGCGCAATGGACAATGAGCAGTTCTTC.

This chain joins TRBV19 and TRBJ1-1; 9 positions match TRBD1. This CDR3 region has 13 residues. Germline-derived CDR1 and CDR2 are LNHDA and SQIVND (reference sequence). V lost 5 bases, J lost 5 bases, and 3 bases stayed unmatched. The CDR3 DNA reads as TGTGCCAGTAGTCACGACAGGGGGACTGAAGCTTTCTTT. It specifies CASSHDRGTEAFF.

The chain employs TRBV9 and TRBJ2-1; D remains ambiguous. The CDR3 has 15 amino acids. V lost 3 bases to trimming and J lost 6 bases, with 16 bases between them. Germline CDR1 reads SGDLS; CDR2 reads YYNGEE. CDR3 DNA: TGTGCCAGCAGCGCCACATGGCTGACTCGCAATGAGCAGTTCTTC. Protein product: CASSATWLTRNEQFF.

The CDR3 sequence: CASSLRDRGSGNTIYF. The CDR3 coding sequence is TGTGCCAGCAGCTTGAGGGATAGGGGCTCTGGAAACACCATATATTTT. The chain employs TRBV5-4 and TRBJ1-3; weak D call: TRBD1 (5 bases). CDR3 length: 16 amino acids. Germline CDR1 reads SGHNT; CDR2 reads YYREEE (reference sequence). Trimming pared 1 base from V and 0 bases from J, leaving 11 bases between.

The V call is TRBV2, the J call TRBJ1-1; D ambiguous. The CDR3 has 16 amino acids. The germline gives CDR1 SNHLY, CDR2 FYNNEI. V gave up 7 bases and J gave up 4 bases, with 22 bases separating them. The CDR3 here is CASKEDPPIVLTEAFF. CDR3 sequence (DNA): TGTGCCAGCAAAGAGGACCCCCCGATTGTGCTCACTGAAGCTTTCTTT.

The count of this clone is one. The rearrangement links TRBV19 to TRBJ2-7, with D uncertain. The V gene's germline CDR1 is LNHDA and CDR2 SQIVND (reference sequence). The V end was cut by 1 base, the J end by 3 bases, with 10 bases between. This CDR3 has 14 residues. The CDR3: CASSIGPASYEQYF. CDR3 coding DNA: TGTGCCAGTAGTATAGGGCCCGCCAGCTACGAGCAGTACTTC.

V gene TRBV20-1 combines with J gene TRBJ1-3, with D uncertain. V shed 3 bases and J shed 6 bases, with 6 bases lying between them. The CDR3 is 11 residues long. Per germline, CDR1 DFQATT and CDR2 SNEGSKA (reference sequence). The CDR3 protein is CSARKENTIYF. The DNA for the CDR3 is TGCAGTGCTAGGAAGGAAAACACCATATATTTT.

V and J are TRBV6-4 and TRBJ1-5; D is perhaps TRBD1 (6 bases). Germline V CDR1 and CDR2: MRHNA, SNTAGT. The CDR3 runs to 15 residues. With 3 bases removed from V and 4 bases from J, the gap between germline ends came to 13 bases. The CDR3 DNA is TGTGCCAGCAGTGAAACGGGGGGCGTGAATCAGCCCCAGCATTTT. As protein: CASSETGGVNQPQHF.

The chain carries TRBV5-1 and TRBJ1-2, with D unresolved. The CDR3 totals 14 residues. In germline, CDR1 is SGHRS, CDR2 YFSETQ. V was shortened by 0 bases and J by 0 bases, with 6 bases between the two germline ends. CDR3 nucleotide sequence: TGCGCCAGCAGCTTGGACATAGCTAACTATGGCTACACCTTC. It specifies CASSLDIANYGYTF.

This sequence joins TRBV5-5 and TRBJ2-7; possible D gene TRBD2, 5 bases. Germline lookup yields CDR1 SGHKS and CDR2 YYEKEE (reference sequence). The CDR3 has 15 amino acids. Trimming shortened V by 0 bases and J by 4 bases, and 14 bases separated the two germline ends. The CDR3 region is CASSLEKARGYEQYF. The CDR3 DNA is TGTGCCAGCAGCTTGGAAAAGGCCCGGGGATACGAGCAGTACTTC. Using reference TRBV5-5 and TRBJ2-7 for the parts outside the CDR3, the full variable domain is DAGVTQSPTHLIKTRGQQVTLRCSPISGHKSVSWYQQVLGQGPQFIFQYYEKEERGRGNFPDRFSARQFPNYSSELNVNALLLGDSALYLCASSLEKARGYEQYFGPGTRLTVT.

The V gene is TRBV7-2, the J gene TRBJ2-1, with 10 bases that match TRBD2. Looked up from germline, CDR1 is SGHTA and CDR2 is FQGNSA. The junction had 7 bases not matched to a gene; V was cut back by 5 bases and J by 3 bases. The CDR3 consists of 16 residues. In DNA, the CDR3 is TGTGCCAGCAGCCCCGCCTCTAGCGGGGGCTACAATGAGCAGTTCTTC. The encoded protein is CASSPASSGGYNEQFF.

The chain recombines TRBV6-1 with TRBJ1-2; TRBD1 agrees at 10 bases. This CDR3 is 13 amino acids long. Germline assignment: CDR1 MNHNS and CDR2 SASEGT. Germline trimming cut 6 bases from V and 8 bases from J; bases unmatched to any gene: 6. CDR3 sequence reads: CASRGQGVFGYTF. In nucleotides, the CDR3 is TGTGCCAGCAGAGGACAGGGGGTCTTCGGCTACACCTTC.

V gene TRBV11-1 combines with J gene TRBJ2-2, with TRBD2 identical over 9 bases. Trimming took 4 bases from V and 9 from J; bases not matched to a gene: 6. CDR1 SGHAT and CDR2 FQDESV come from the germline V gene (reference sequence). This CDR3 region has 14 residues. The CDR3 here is CASSSRLAARELFF. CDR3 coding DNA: TGTGCCAGCAGCTCCCGACTAGCGGCTAGGGAGCTGTTTTTT.

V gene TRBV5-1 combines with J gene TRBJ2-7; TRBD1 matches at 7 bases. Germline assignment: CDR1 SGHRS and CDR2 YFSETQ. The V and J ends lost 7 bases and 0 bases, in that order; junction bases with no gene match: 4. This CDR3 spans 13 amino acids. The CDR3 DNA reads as TGCGCCAGCCGGGACAGTAACTCCTACGAGCAGTACTTC. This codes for CASRDSNSYEQYF.

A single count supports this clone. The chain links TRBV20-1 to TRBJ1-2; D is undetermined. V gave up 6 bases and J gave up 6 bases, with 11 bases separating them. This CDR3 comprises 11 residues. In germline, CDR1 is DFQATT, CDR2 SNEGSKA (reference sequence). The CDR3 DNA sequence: TGCAGTGCCTCACTCAGAGATGGCTACACCTTC. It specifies CSASLRDGYTF.

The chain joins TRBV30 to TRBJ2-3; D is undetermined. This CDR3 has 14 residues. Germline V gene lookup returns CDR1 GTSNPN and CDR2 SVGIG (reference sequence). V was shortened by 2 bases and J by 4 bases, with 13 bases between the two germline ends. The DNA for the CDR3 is TGTGCCTGGAGTTCGGGCCTGCTCGCAGATACGCAGTATTTT. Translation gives CAWSSGLLADTQYF.

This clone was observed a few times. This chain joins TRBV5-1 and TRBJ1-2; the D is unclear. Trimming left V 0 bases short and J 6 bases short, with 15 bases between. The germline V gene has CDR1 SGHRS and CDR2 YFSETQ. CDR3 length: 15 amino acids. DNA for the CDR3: TGCGCCAGCAGCTTGGGAGCAGCTCCGAGTGATGGCTACACCTTC. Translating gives CASSLGAAPSDGYTF.

In nucleotides, the CDR3 is TGTGCCTGGAGTGTTGGATTTTGGGGGCTTGGCTACACCTTC. It specifies CAWSVGFWGLGYTF. The J gene is TRBJ1-2, the V gene TRBV30, with D perhaps TRBD1 (6 bases). The germline CDR1 and CDR2 sequences are GTSNPN and SVGIG (reference sequence). The CDR3 runs to 14 residues. Trimming stripped 0 bases from V and 7 bases from J, with 15 bases between.

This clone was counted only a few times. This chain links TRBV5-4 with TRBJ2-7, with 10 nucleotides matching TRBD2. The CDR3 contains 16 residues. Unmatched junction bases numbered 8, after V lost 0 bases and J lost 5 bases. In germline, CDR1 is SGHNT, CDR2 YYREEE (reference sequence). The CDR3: CASSLEGAGLADEQYF. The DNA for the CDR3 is TGTGCCAGCAGCTTGGAAGGGGCTGGACTAGCGGACGAGCAGTACTTC. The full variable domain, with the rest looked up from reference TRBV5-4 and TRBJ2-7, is ETGVTQSPTHLIKTRGQQVTLRCSSQSGHNTVSWYQQALGQGPQFIFQYYREEENGRGNFPPRFSGLQFPNYSSELNVNALELDDSALYLCASSLEGAGLADEQYFGPGTRLTVT.

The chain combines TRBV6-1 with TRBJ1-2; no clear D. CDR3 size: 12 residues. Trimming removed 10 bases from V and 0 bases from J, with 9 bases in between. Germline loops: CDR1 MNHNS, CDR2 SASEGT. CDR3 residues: CATKRANYGYTF. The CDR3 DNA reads TGTGCCACCAAACGAGCTAACTATGGCTACACCTTC.

The CDR3 DNA follows: TGTGCCAGTAGTACCCTAGCGGCGAGCTCCTACGAGCAGTACTTC. Its protein product is CASSTLAASSYEQYF. This sequence joins TRBV19 and TRBJ2-7, with TRBD2 matching 7 bases. CDR1 and CDR2 from the germline V gene are LNHDA and SQIVND (reference sequence). V was pared by 4 bases and J by 0 bases, with 6 bases of the junction left unmatched. CDR3 length: 15 amino acids.